A single sample gave rise to the 14 T cell receptor beta chains below, sequenced in a study of blood T cells in healthy people across ages. PCR was performed a second time for roughly 7 to 11 cycles using a sample-barcoded 5' primer and a J-beta primer mix. TCRdb re-analysed the 5' RACE reads in MiXCR, keeping a single row per CDR3 protein. Of more than 800,000 distinct CDR3 sequences listed, 25% to 30% are singletons. Sequencing input: blood. The receptors derive from a woman aged 80 or older in good health.

This clonotype appeared a few times. The CDR3: CASSPQGILAKNIQYF. DNA of the CDR3: TGTGCCAGCTCGCCCCAGGGTATTCTTGCCAAAAACATTCAGTACTTC. This chain links TRBV18 with TRBJ2-4; possible D gene TRBD1, 5 bases. The V end was cut by 6 bases, the J end by 1 base, with 16 bases between. The CDR3 has 16 amino acids. Germline lookup yields CDR1 KGHSH and CDR2 LQKENI.

This clonotype was counted only a few times. The V call is TRBV4-2, the J call TRBJ2-3, with 14 bases that match TRBD2. The CDR3 is 17 amino acids. Germline V gene sequence: CDR1 LGHNA, CDR2 YNFKEQ. V lost 3 bases and J lost 5; bases outside the gene matches: 7. CDR3 sequence (DNA): TGTGCCAGCAGCCACGGACTAGCGGGGGGCCAGGGAGATACGCAGTATTTT. Encoded protein: CASSHGLAGGQGDTQYF.

This rearrangement joins TRBV10-3 to TRBJ2-7; no reliable D call. Trimming removed 3 bases at V and 4 bases at J, with 13 bases between. There are 14 residues in the CDR3. Germline V CDR1 and CDR2: ENHRY, SYGVKD. The CDR3 here is CAISEQHLGYEQYF. The CDR3 nucleotides read TGTGCCATCAGTGAACAGCACCTAGGGTACGAGCAGTACTTC.

The chain uses TRBV29-1 and TRBJ2-1; D is undetermined. V was trimmed by 1 base and J by 8 bases, leaving 9 bases between them. The CDR3 totals 12 residues. Germline V gives CDR1 SQVTM, CDR2 ANQGSEA. CDR3 sequence: CSVEGFEDEQFF. The CDR3 DNA sequence: TGCAGCGTTGAAGGGTTTGAGGATGAGCAGTTCTTC.

The chain carries TRBV12-3 or TRBV12-4 and TRBJ2-7, with 7 bases fitting TRBD1. CDR3 length: 14 amino acids. Trimming removed 2 bases from V and 2 bases from J; junction bases left unmatched: 3. Written as DNA, the CDR3 is TGTGCCAGCAGTTTAACAGGGGTGCCCTACGAGCAGTACTTC. This codes for CASSLTGVPYEQYF.

This clonotype came up many times. This chain links TRBV7-9 with TRBJ2-1; no reliable D call. The germline gives CDR1 SEHNR, CDR2 FQNEAQ (reference sequence). The CDR3 runs 14 residues. V lost 5 bases and J 9 bases, leaving 17 bases between the germline ends. DNA for the CDR3: TGTGCCAGCAGCCCTACGCGAGGTTTTGGTGAGCAGTTCTTC. This translates into CASSPTRGFGEQFF.

This clonotype occurred many times. The V call is TRBV24-1, the J call TRBJ2-1; 14 bases agree with TRBD2. Trimming cost V 4 bases and J 4 bases; bases outside gene matches: 5. This CDR3 comprises 17 residues. Germline V CDR1 and CDR2: KGHDR, SFDVKD. Here the CDR3 reads CATSEYGTSGGYNEQFF. The CDR3 DNA is TGTGCCACCAGTGAATATGGGACTAGCGGGGGTTACAATGAGCAGTTCTTC.

This clonotype has at least ten counts. The rearrangement uses TRBV20-1 and TRBJ2-3, with no clear D. Trimming left V 4 bases short and J 8 bases short, with 10 bases between. The CDR3 has 11 residues. Germline values: CDR1 DFQATT, CDR2 SNEGSKA (reference sequence). CDR3 sequence (DNA): TGCAGTGCTATGGCTCATGCTACGCAGTATTTT. Encoded protein: CSAMAHATQYF.

The chain is built from TRBV12-3 or TRBV12-4 and TRBJ1-3; TRBD1 agrees at 9 bases. The CDR3 is made up of 16 amino acids. After removal of 5 bases from V and 3 bases from J, the junction contained 8 bases not matched to a gene. CDR3 in DNA: TGTGCCAGCAGTCCGCCCGGGACAGGGTTTGGAAACACCATATATTTT. This encodes CASSPPGTGFGNTIYF.

This clonotype was counted between two and nine times. This may arise from a read error, as a much more abundant clone is one base away. V usage is TRBV7-2 and J usage is TRBJ2-1, with D maybe TRBD2 (6 bases). The better agreement between TRBJ2-7 and the DNA end casts doubt on the J call. Germline CDR1 and CDR2: SGHTA and FQGNSA. The CDR3 length is 14 residues. CDR3 sequence reads: CASSLGGENNEQYF. The CDR3 DNA reads as TGTGCCAGCAGCTTAGGGGGGGAGAACAATGAGCAGTACTTC.

This clonotype has a count of ten or more. The rearrangement joins TRBV9 to TRBJ2-7; 12 bases are a match to TRBD2. Germline values: CDR1 SGDLS, CDR2 YYNGEE. The CDR3 spans 18 residues. J was trimmed by 1 base and V by 0 bases; bases with no gene match: 8. Written as DNA, the CDR3 is TGTGCCAGCAGCGTAGCTCCTAGCGGGGGGGCCGGTTCCTACGAGCAGTACTTC. This gives the protein CASSVAPSGGAGSYEQYF.

This clonotype has more than one count but fewer than ten. The chain uses TRBV6-2 or TRBV6-3 and TRBJ1-5; no definite D call. Germline V gene lookup returns CDR1 MNHEY and CDR2 SVGEGT. The CDR3 loop spans 13 amino acids. The V end lost 6 bases, the J end lost 2 bases, and 8 bases lay between the germline ends. The CDR3 is CASRREGNQPQHF. CDR3 DNA: TGTGCCAGCAGAAGGGAGGGCAATCAGCCCCAGCATTTT.

This clonotype was seen at least ten times. This chain joins TRBV6-5 and TRBJ2-7; weak D call: TRBD2 (5 bases). The V end was cut by 2 bases, the J end by 7 bases, with 18 bases between. From germline, CDR1 is MNHEY and CDR2 SVGAGI. This CDR3 is 15 amino acids long. The CDR3: CASSYRRGNPGEQYF. In DNA form, the CDR3 reads TGTGCCAGCAGTTACCGCCGAGGGAACCCGGGGGAGCAGTACTTC.

The chain employs TRBV21-1 and TRBJ1-5; TRBD1 is the table's D call and was not checked against the DNA. TRBV21-1 is a pseudogene. This CDR3 is 17 amino acids long. This chain's CDR3 is CASSTFRDIHSNQPQHF. In DNA, the CDR3 is TGTGCCAGCAGCACGTTCCGGGACATTCATAGCAATCAGCCCCAGCATTTT.